The 22 T cell receptor beta chains presented below share a single source sample, sequenced in a study of neoadjuvant nivolumab and ipilimumab in lung cancer. The protocol was immunoSEQ multiplex PCR, while the TCRdb copy is restricted to in-frame clones and leaves out a portion. This sample yields fewer than 30,000 clones, of which roughly three quarters are seen a single time; approximately 18% belongs to the top ten. The sequenced sample was tumor tissue, obtained after neoadjuvant nivolumab, alone or with ipilimumab, at or shortly before surgery. The receptors were gathered from an adult with non-small cell lung cancer.

This chain uses TRBV11-1 with TRBJ2-7; 8 bases are shared with TRBD2. Germline assignment: CDR1 SGHAT and CDR2 FQDESV (reference sequence). The CDR3 totals 17 residues. V was clipped by 5 bases and J by 0 bases; unmatched bases: 12. The CDR3 DNA reads as TGTGCCAGCAGCACTCGGGGAAGCGGGGGCCCCTCCTACGAGCAGTACTTC. This encodes CASSTRGSGGPSYEQYF.

The J gene is TRBJ1-3, the V gene TRBV5-1; D uncertain. Per the germline V gene, CDR1 is SGHRS and CDR2 is YFSETQ. The V gene lost 1 base and the J gene lost 0 bases, with 11 bases spanning the gap. This CDR3 spans 16 amino acids. CDR3 DNA: TGCGCCAGCAGCTTGAGTGTGGCAGGCTCTGGAAACACCATATATTTT. Amino acid sequence: CASSLSVAGSGNTIYF.

V is TRBV6-5 and J is TRBJ2-3; 9 nucleotides agree with TRBD1. Germline loops: CDR1 MNHEY, CDR2 SVGAGI. V lost 7 bases, J lost 4 bases, and 9 bases stayed unmatched. The CDR3 covers 15 residues. The CDR3 sequence is CASTKTGGFPDTQYF. CDR3 coding DNA: TGTGCCAGCACCAAGACAGGGGGTTTTCCAGATACGCAGTATTTT.

The genes are TRBV5-4 and TRBJ2-3; D tentatively reads TRBD1 or TRBD2 (5 bases each). V was pared by 4 bases and J by 7 bases, with 16 bases between. In germline, CDR1 is SGHNT, CDR2 YYREEE (reference sequence). CDR3 size: 14 residues. This chain's CDR3 is CASSPRDGPYTQYF. CDR3 nucleotides: TGTGCCAGCAGCCCGAGGGACGGCCCGTATACGCAGTATTTT.

This clone came up once. The chain employs TRBV2 and TRBJ2-3; TRBD1 is a possible D gene (6 bases). Between the trimmed V and J ends, which lost 4 bases and 0 bases, there was a span of 11 bases. Looked up from germline, CDR1 is SNHLY and CDR2 is FYNNEI. This CDR3 is 15 amino acids long. The CDR3 region has the DNA TGTGCCAGCAGTGGGTCACAGGGTAGCACAGATACGCAGTATTTT. Its protein is CASSGSQGSTDTQYF.

This sequence joins TRBV7-9 and TRBJ1-6; D is unclear. CDR3 length: 14 residues. The V end was cut by 3 bases, the J end by 5 bases, with 8 bases between. Germline values: CDR1 SEHNR, CDR2 FQNEAQ (reference sequence). CDR3 loop: CASSLDGDNSPLHF. The CDR3 DNA reads as TGTGCCAGCAGCTTGGACGGTGATAATTCACCCCTCCACTTT.

The J gene is TRBJ1-2, the V gene TRBV5-5, with a possible D match to TRBD1 (6 bases). CDR1 is SGHKS and CDR2 is YYEKEE in the germline V gene (reference sequence). V was pared by 4 bases and J by 1 base, with 11 bases between. The CDR3 covers 14 residues. The CDR3 spells CASSPLQGNYGYTF. In DNA form, the CDR3 reads TGTGCCAGCAGCCCGTTACAGGGTAACTATGGCTACACCTTC.

The sample holds a few counts of this clone. The chain joins TRBV5-1 to TRBJ1-2; possible D gene TRBD1, 6 bases. The CDR3 extends over 15 amino acids. Per germline, CDR1 SGHRS and CDR2 YFSETQ. V dropped 3 bases and J dropped 3 bases, with 15 bases sitting between them. The DNA for the CDR3 is TGCGCCAGCAGCTCAAAGGGACACCCAGACTATGGCTACACCTTC. Translating it yields CASSSKGHPDYGYTF.

The chain has TRBV5-6 and TRBJ2-4; TRBD1 is a possible D gene (6 bases). Germline V gene data show CDR1 as SGHDT and CDR2 as YYEEEE. Trimming cost V 5 bases and J 6 bases, with 18 bases left between them. This CDR3 contains 15 residues. CDR3 region: CASSGGPLFLNIQYF. The CDR3 DNA follows: TGTGCCAGCAGTGGGGGCCCACTGTTTCTAAACATTCAGTACTTC.

The rearrangement joins TRBV5-6 to TRBJ2-7; D unresolved. V lost 0 bases, J lost 3 bases, and 7 bases lay in between. Looked up from germline, CDR1 is SGHDT and CDR2 is YYEEEE. The CDR3 extends over 13 amino acids. The CDR3 is CASSLDQLYEQYF. The CDR3 DNA is TGTGCCAGCAGCTTGGATCAGCTCTACGAGCAGTACTTC.

The chain joins TRBV5-6 to TRBJ2-3; D call uncertain. The V end was cut by 3 bases, the J end by 7 bases, with 9 bases between. This CDR3 has 12 residues. CDR1 SGHDT and CDR2 YYEEEE come from the germline V gene. The CDR3 nucleotides are TGTGCCAGCAGCTCATACGCGAATACGCAGTATTTT. This codes for CASSSYANTQYF.

There are a few counts of this clone. J is TRBJ2-5 and V is TRBV11-2; D is unclear. The V gene lost 5 bases and the J gene lost 1 base, with 11 bases spanning the gap. This CDR3 spans 14 amino acids. Germline-derived CDR1 and CDR2 are SGHAT and FQNNGV. CDR3: CASSTQIFQETQYF. In DNA form, the CDR3 reads TGTGCCAGCAGCACTCAGATTTTCCAAGAGACCCAGTACTTC.

The chain joins TRBV15 to TRBJ2-1, with a possible D match to TRBD2 (7 bases). V gave up 0 bases and J gave up 3 bases, with 15 bases separating them. Per germline, CDR1 LNHNV and CDR2 YYDKDF (reference sequence). The CDR3 spans 17 residues. CDR3 coding DNA: TGTGCCACCAGCAGAGAAAGGGGGGGTCTAGGCTACAATGAGCAGTTCTTC. Translated, it gives CATSRERGGLGYNEQFF. Based on the CDR3 plus reference TRBV15 and TRBJ2-1, the full variable domain is DAMVIQNPRYQVTQFGKPVTLSCSQTLNHNVMYWYQQKSSQAPKLLFHYYDKDFNNEADTPDNFQSRRPNTSFCFLDIRSPGLGDTAMYLCATSRERGGLGYNEQFFGPGTRLTVL.

The sample holds one count of this clone. J is TRBJ2-7 and V is TRBV2; D is possibly TRBD1 (6 bases). CDR1 SNHLY and CDR2 FYNNEI come from the germline V gene. The CDR3 is 13 amino acids. The germline V and J ends were trimmed by 4 bases and 4 bases, with 11 bases remaining between them. This CDR3 reads CASSGLGAYEQYF. CDR3 nucleotides: TGTGCCAGCAGTGGACTGGGGGCTTACGAGCAGTACTTC.

This sequence joins TRBV5-1 and TRBJ2-7; D is unresolved. This CDR3 is built from 11 residues. Germline V lookup: CDR1 SGHRS, CDR2 YFSETQ. The V and J ends lost 10 bases and 5 bases respectively, with 13 bases between them. CDR3 sequence: CAPPWLHEQYF. The CDR3 nucleotides are TGCGCCCCCCCTTGGCTACACGAGCAGTACTTC.

The table lists this clone with a few counts. This chain links TRBV27 with TRBJ2-7, with TRBD2 as a possible D gene (5 bases). This CDR3 spans 13 amino acids. Germline V gene sequence: CDR1 MNHEY, CDR2 SMNVEV (reference sequence). The germline V and J ends were trimmed by 2 bases and 3 bases, with 8 bases remaining between them. In DNA, the CDR3 is TGTGCCAGCAGTTTAAGGGAGAACTACGAGCAGTACTTC. This sequence encodes CASSLRENYEQYF.

J is TRBJ1-1 and V is TRBV19; D perhaps matches TRBD1 (6 bases). Germline CDR1 LNHDA, CDR2 SQIVND (reference sequence). V lost 7 bases to trimming and J lost 5 bases, with 14 bases between them. The CDR3 sequence is 13 residues long. For the CDR3, the DNA is TGTGCCAGTACTGAACAGGGTCGGACTGAAGCTTTCTTT. Protein sequence: CASTEQGRTEAFF.

The chain links TRBV19 to TRBJ1-6; D is unclear. Trimming shortened V by 5 bases and J by 7 bases, and 15 bases separated the two germline ends. The CDR3 length is 15 residues. Looked up from germline, CDR1 is LNHDA and CDR2 is SQIVND (reference sequence). CDR3 coding DNA: TGTGCCAGTAGTCCAAAGGGCACAGCGAATTCACCCCTCCACTTT. Protein: CASSPKGTANSPLHF.

The genes are TRBV7-9 and TRBJ2-2, with D perhaps assigned TRBD1 or TRBD2 (5 bases each). The CDR3 extends over 15 amino acids. From germline, CDR1 is SEHNR and CDR2 FQNEAQ (reference sequence). Trimming left V 3 bases short and J 1 base short, with 9 bases between. In DNA, the CDR3 is TGTGCCAGCAGCTTCGGGGACGGGAACACCGGGGAGCTGTTTTTT. It specifies CASSFGDGNTGELFF.

The rearrangement links TRBV27 to TRBJ1-1; TRBD1 matches 8 bases. Trimming at V came to 5 bases and at J to 0 bases, leaving 11 bases not matched to a gene. The CDR3 contains 17 residues. Germline V CDR1 and CDR2: MNHEY, SMNVEV (reference sequence). CDR3 sequence reads: CASSPTGVVGMNTEAFF. The CDR3 DNA is TGTGCCAGCAGTCCGACAGGGGTGGTGGGGATGAACACTGAAGCTTTCTTT.

The chain uses TRBV6-6 and TRBJ1-2; no definite D call. This CDR3 is built from 16 residues. Germline V gene lookup returns CDR1 MNHNY and CDR2 SVGAGI (reference sequence). V dropped 2 bases and J dropped 0 bases, with 13 bases sitting between them. CDR3 sequence (DNA): TGTGCCAGCAGTTACGGTGGGCCTCCAGCTAACTATGGCTACACCTTC. It yields the protein CASSYGGPPANYGYTF.

This clone appeared a few times. The rearrangement links TRBV7-6 to TRBJ2-3; 7 bases align to TRBD2. The ends lost 5 bases at V and 4 bases at J; junction bases unmatched: 6. Germline CDR1 and CDR2: SGHVS and FNYEAQ. This CDR3 comprises 14 residues. The CDR3 reads CASSLLRGADTQYF. The CDR3 bases are TGTGCCAGCAGCCTGCTTCGGGGGGCAGATACGCAGTATTTT.